This T cell receptor (beta chain) was documented in a study of blood T cell repertoires in COVID-19. Looking at the study overall: Acute and convalescent COVID-19 specimens originated in the United States, Italy and Spain.

Generated by immunoSEQ multiplex PCR, the TCRdb table keeps only in-frame clones and is missing some. The table lists 99,000 or so clones, 65% to 90% of them singletons, with around 4.3% in the top ten. This TCR was recovered from a man aged 45-65 years with acute or convalescent COVID-19. The sequenced material came from peripheral blood.

The CDR3, as DNA: TGTGCCAGCAGCAAATTCGGGGGTAGGACGGGACAGGGGACCGGTGATACGCAGTATTTT. Translation gives CASSKFGGRTGQGTGDTQYF. This chain joins TRBV21-1 and TRBJ2-3; the table's D call TRBD1 went unverified against the DNA. TRBV21-1 is reported as a pseudogene. The CDR3 has 20 amino acids.